This T cell receptor beta chain was captured in a study of beta chain features in type 1 diabetes. Whole-study context: There was similarity between patients and healthy donors in age, gender and cell yields.

General study points: All four CD4+ subsets from Type 1 diabetes patients carried moderately but significantly shorter TCRB CDR3s. cDNA-based reads could over-represent cells with high TCR expression.

From germline, CDR1 is SEHNR and CDR2 FQNEAQ (reference sequence). V gave up 0 bases and J gave up 4 bases; unmatched junction bases: 4. This CDR3 has 16 amino acids. Every isolated RNA sample was fully reverse transcribed, so sequencing captured expressed TCRB transcripts. TCRdb's table, derived via immunoSEQ multiplex PCR, lists solely in-frame clones and lacks some. This table holds 45,000 to 65,000 clones, around 50% found once. With respect to this clone: Its antigen is undetermined.

Naive, central memory, regulatory and stem cell-like memory cells within the CD4+ compartment were sorted using CD45RO/CCR7/CD25/CD127/CD95/CD27. Sorted populations all had greater than 98% purity. The chain combines TRBV7-9 with TRBJ2-7; TRBD2 matches at 12 bases. The sequence came from a woman aged 40 to 49 with type 1 diabetes. Source material: Tregs from blood. The CDR3 protein is CASSLARTSGDYEQYF. As DNA, the CDR3 is TGTGCCAGCAGCTTAGCAAGGACTAGCGGGGATTACGAGCAGTACTTC.